This T cell receptor beta chain was sequenced for a study of T cell responses to AZD1222 COVID-19 vaccine (dated by TCRdb to the early 2020s). For context, the study as a whole: TCR sequencing covered fewer than 250 trial participants: about 210 given two doses of AZD1222 and 26 given two doses of MenACWY control vaccine. Trial participants were enrolled into age subgroups of 18-55, 56-69 and 70-plus years, which contained approximately 150, 28 and 58 TCR-sequenced participants, respectively.

The CDR3 regions of human TCRbeta chains were subjected to immunosequencing. Concerning the study's data processing: Repertoire TCRs were matched against a reference library of SARS-CoV-2-specific TCRs generated with the MIRA antigen-specificity platform. Breadth was defined as the fraction of unique TCRs that were SARS-CoV-2-associated. Depth was defined as the fraction of total T cells that were SARS-CoV-2-associated. Using the MIRA data, each spike-specific TCR was assigned both to the spike region to which the TCR was reactive and to a CD4 or CD8 class. Log10-transformed breadth and depth values were compared by one-way ANOVA with Sidak's multiple comparisons tests. The clones in this table, taken by TCRdb from immuneACCESS, are in-frame only. Not every clone is retained; where verified, under half of the shortfall comes from an unresolved V gene, and the cause of the rest is unknown. The D gene and trimming were derived from the DNA, and the V and J assignments and clone size from that table. This sample has 100,000 to 150,000 clones in its table, and approximately 85% of those were observed once. The ten most abundant clones make up around 4.4% of the sample.

The paper as a whole reports these results and caveats: Reportedly, almost half of the unique spike-specific TCRs recognized epitopes lying outside the regions that are mutated in the B.1.351 and B.1.1.7 variants. Participants were mostly white British and included more females than males, and it was suggested by the authors that clonal diversity may have been underestimated. In the small 56-69-year group, the increase in depth fell short of significance, most likely because of low power. Because no day 14 peak-response samples were available, the repertoires could be characterized only after the peak T cell response. After two AZD1222 doses, spike-specific TCR breadth and depth were significantly higher than at day 0 and than in MenACWY recipients. Vaccine-associated CD4 TCRs spanned the whole spike protein, with dominant responses in regions 160-218 and 743-854. Conclusions about previously exposed vaccinees are limited because only 5 or 6 AZD1222 recipients were SARS-CoV-2 seropositive at baseline.

Points on this clone: Its recognized antigen is unknown. Base quality data are lacking; no much larger clone is found one base away.

The CDR1 and CDR2 encoded by the germline V gene (reference sequence) are LNHDA and SQIVND. For this chain, trimming is 7 bases at the V end and 2 bases at the J end, and the number of junction bases without a gene match is 7. The CDR3 runs 15 amino acids, cysteine and phenylalanine included. Only the CDR3 DNA stays, 45 bases, in frame from base 1. Interpreted using the paper, the time point label stands for: about 28 days (+/-7) after the second vaccine dose. AZD1222 recipients given second doses at about 4 weeks or at about 12 weeks were pooled, since spike-specific TCR depth and breadth were not found to differ between the two schedules. The vaccinee samples were drawn from two UK trials, COV001 and COV002, one of which was a single-blind randomized controlled phase 2/3 trial testing AZD1222 (ChAdOx1 nCoV-19) in healthy adults. For TCRbeta chain sequencing, PBMC samples from trial participants were taken at day 0 and at day 28 after the second dose.

Sequenced here: peripheral blood, sampled 28 days after the second AZD1222 dose. The receptor comes from an adult who received the AZD1222 COVID-19 vaccine. The chain is encoded by TRBV19 joined to TRBJ1-5; 8 bases in the middle match TRBD1. The base sequence is TGTGCCAGTACCCCTCCGGGACAGGGCAATCAGCCCCAGCATTTT. This translates into CASTPPGQGNQPQHF.